This TCR beta chain is drawn from a study of graft-versus-host responses after intestinal transplantation. For the study at large: Among the recipients, all got anti-thymocyte globulin induction and then tacrolimus and steroids for two to four years.

Per germline, CDR1 PRHDT and CDR2 FYEKMQ (reference sequence). V dropped 7 bases and J dropped 3 bases, with 16 bases sitting between them. This CDR3 spans 15 amino acids. Worth noting for this clone: Its antigen is unknown.

Using immunoSEQ multiplex PCR, the repertoire was profiled, and TCRdb retains in-frame clones only, with some absent. The data contain about 99,000 clones, about 90% of them singletons. The receptor comes from a human donor who was the organ donor for an intestinal transplant. The source was unstimulated CD8+ T cells sorted from spleen or lymph node cells, collected before transplant. This sequence joins TRBV13 and TRBJ2-4, with D perhaps TRBD2 (5 bases). The CDR3 bases are TGTGCCAGCAACACTCCGAGGGATGGCAAAAACATTCAGTACTTC. Its translation: CASNTPRDGKNIQYF. Supplemented by reference TRBV13 and TRBJ2-4, the full variable domain reads AAGVIQSPRHLIKEKRETATLKCYPIPRHDTVYWYQQGPGQDPQFLISFYEKMQSDKGSIPDRFSAQQFSDYHSELNMSSLELGDSALYFCASNTPRDGKNIQYFGAGTRLSVL.